The clone carrying this T cell receptor beta chain has just a few counts. Using immunoSEQ multiplex PCR, the repertoire was profiled, and TCRdb retains in-frame clones only, with some absent. The data show 50,000 to 60,000 clones, with approximately 90% seen just once and 0.6% to 0.9% held by the top ten. The data derive from a study of T cell changes during pregnancy in multiple sclerosis. The CDR3 has 15 amino acids. The V gene lost 4 bases and the J gene lost 1 base, with 10 bases spanning the gap. Germline assignment: CDR1 SNHLY and CDR2 FYNNEI. This TCR was recovered from a female donor with multiple sclerosis, enrolled in a pregnancy study. The source was CD4+ T cells from peripheral blood mononuclear cells, collected in the first trimester of pregnancy. This sequence joins TRBV2 and TRBJ2-2; possible D gene TRBD1, 6 bases. The CDR3 DNA follows: TGTGCCAGCAGTGGGGGACACCGGAACACCGGGGAGCTGTTTTTT. This gives the protein CASSGGHRNTGELFF.